This TCR beta chain is from a study of regulatory T cells in long-lasting Graves disease. This clonotype was counted at least ten times. Time point meaning: newly diagnosed GD, antithyroid drugs for less than 3 months. Making the TCR library involved RNA that had been extracted from PBMCs. The CDR3 loop spans 17 amino acids. Trimming took 1 base from V and 0 from J; bases not matched to a gene: 6. Germline V gene data show CDR1 as SGHTA and CDR2 as FQGTGA. Arm-PCR of CDR3 regions with iRepertoire HTBI primers generated TCR beta libraries. TCRdb re-analysed the multiplex PCR reads in MiXCR, keeping a single row per CDR3 protein. Here the sample spans under 400,000 distinct CDR3 sequences, 16% being singletons. The same data also went into a second study, on T cells in Graves' hyperthyroidism and ophthalmopathy. That paper states: Ophthalmopathy was distinguished from stable hyperthyroidism by 13 V-J signatures.

J is TRBJ2-1 and V is TRBV7-3; 7 bases are a match to TRBD2. Sequenced material: peripheral blood mononuclear cells (PBMCs), taken at new diagnosis, from a patient treated with antithyroid drugs. This clonotype was sampled from a man in his forties with Graves disease. The CDR3 sequence: CASSLRARGSSYNEQFF. The DNA for the CDR3 is TGTGCCAGCAGCTTAAGAGCGCGGGGGAGCTCCTACAATGAGCAGTTCTTC.